This T cell receptor (beta chain) originates from a study of beta chain features in type 1 diabetes. In the study overall: Taken together, all samples contributed some 100 million examined sorted cells.

This clone was detected only a few times. What it recognizes is unknown. Study findings and constraints: Across all four CD4+ subsets, people with type 1 diabetes showed modestly shorter TCRB CDR3s.

Every bit of the isolated RNA underwent reverse transcription, so sequencing read expressed TCRB transcripts. The repertoire was sequenced with immunoSEQ multiplex PCR; TCRdb's copy has only in-frame clones and lacks some. The data show 600,000 or so clones, over 12% seen once. V dropped 1 base and J dropped 7 bases, with 8 bases sitting between them. Germline V gives CDR1 LNHDA, CDR2 SQIVND (reference sequence). The CDR3 consists of 13 residues. The TCR was taken from a man in his late teens or twenties with type 1 diabetes. V usage is TRBV19 and J usage is TRBJ2-1; D gene uncertain. The specimen was naive CD4+ T cells from blood. Written as DNA, the CDR3 is TGTGCCAGTAGTATAGCGGTCCTAAATGAGCAGTTCTTC. It specifies CASSIAVLNEQFF.